One sample yielded the 16 T cell receptor beta chains listed below, sequenced in a study of metastatic and nonmetastatic thyroid tumors. Thyroid surgery was preceded by no treatment in any patient. TCRdb reanalyzed the PCR reads via MiXCR. Here the sample spans fewer than 20,000 clones, around a fifth being singletons. The material sequenced was adjacent normal tissue. Source of these receptors: a female donor with papillary thyroid cancer or a benign thyroid nodule (not recorded which). Some clones in this sample may be carry-over from other donors' samples.

Here the CDR3 reads CASSFANTGELFF. For the CDR3, the DNA is TGTGCCAGCAGTTTCGCGAACACCGGGGAGCTGTTTTTT. V usage is TRBV28 and J usage is TRBJ2-2; D gene unclear. V dropped 3 bases and J dropped 0 bases, with 2 bases sitting between them. The CDR3 has 13 residues. CDR1 and CDR2 (germline): MDHEN, SYDVKM.

The chain combines TRBV5-1 with TRBJ2-1; 10 bases are shared with TRBD2. Looked up from germline, CDR1 is SGHRS and CDR2 is YFSETQ. V shed 0 bases, J shed 5 bases, and the junction held 2 bases outside the gene matches. The CDR3 is made up of 15 amino acids. The CDR3 bases are TGCGCCAGCAGCTTGGCCCTAGCGGGAGACAATGAGCAGTTCTTC. Its translation is CASSLALAGDNEQFF.

This clone was observed a handful of times. The rearrangement uses TRBV15 and TRBJ1-2; D remains unclear. The V gene's germline CDR1 is LNHNV and CDR2 YYDKDF (reference sequence). The CDR3 sequence is 11 residues long. Trimming removed 2 bases at V and 13 bases at J, with 11 bases between. The CDR3 loop is CATSRPSVPTF. The CDR3 region has the DNA TGTGCCACCAGCAGACCCAGCGTTCCCACCTTC.

The rearrangement links TRBV20-1 to TRBJ2-7; TRBD2 aligns across 8 bases. V was pared by 3 bases and J by 3 bases, with 7 bases of the junction left unmatched. CDR3 length equals 14 residues. Germline V CDR1 and CDR2: DFQATT, SNEGSKA (reference sequence). In nucleotides, the CDR3 is TGCAGTGCTAGTGGCGGGGGGCTAGACTACGAGCAGTACTTC. Translation: CSASGGGLDYEQYF.

This clone was seen a handful of times. The rearrangement uses TRBV29-1 and TRBJ2-1, with a weak D call TRBD2 (6 bases). The CDR3 runs 13 residues. Germline V CDR1 and CDR2: SQVTM, ANQGSEA. Trimming shortened V by 6 bases and J by 6 bases, and 15 bases separated the two germline ends. Here the CDR3 reads CSVSRGWPNEQFF. CDR3 nucleotide sequence: TGCAGCGTGTCGCGGGGATGGCCCAATGAGCAGTTCTTC.

The chain combines TRBV20-1 with TRBJ1-1; D unclear. Trimming stripped 6 bases from V and 2 bases from J, with 16 bases between. The germline V gene encodes CDR1 DFQATT and CDR2 SNEGSKA (reference sequence). The CDR3 runs 14 residues. The CDR3 DNA is TGCAGTGCCCACACCACCCTTGTAAACACTGAAGCTTTCTTT. Its protein is CSAHTTLVNTEAFF.

This clone has only a few counts. This chain links TRBV12-3 or TRBV12-4 with TRBJ1-1; no reliable D call. There are 15 residues in the CDR3. The germline V and J ends were trimmed by 2 bases and 3 bases, with 13 bases remaining between them. The CDR3 DNA is TGTGCCAGCAGTTTATTCTCCCCGTCCGACACTGAAGCTTTCTTT. Its protein product is CASSLFSPSDTEAFF.

By sample fraction, this clone is large. Within the sample, other DNA sequences also encode this same CDR3. V gene TRBV20-1 combines with J gene TRBJ2-7; tentatively, D is TRBD1 or TRBD2 (6 bases each). The CDR3 has 17 residues. The V and J ends lost 6 bases and 3 bases respectively, with 27 bases between them. CDR1 DFQATT and CDR2 SNEGSKA come from the germline V gene (reference sequence). As DNA, the CDR3 is TGCAGTGCCCGAGGGGGGACAAGGACATCCGAGGGCTACGAGCAGTACTTC. Protein: CSARGGTRTSEGYEQYF.

Concerning this clone itself: A much larger clone sits a single nucleotide away, making a read error possible. The chain uses TRBV7-3 and TRBJ1-2, with TRBD1 matching 12 bases. Germline CDR1 SGHTA, CDR2 FQGTGA. The CDR3 covers 14 residues. The CDR3 loop is CASILGTGGFGYTF. The CDR3 DNA is TGTGCCAGCATCTTAGGGACAGGGGGCTTTGGCTACACCTTC.

V is TRBV12-3 or TRBV12-4 and J is TRBJ1-3; D is uncertain. V shed 2 bases and J shed 0 bases, with 5 bases lying between them. This CDR3 region has 14 residues. CDR3 region: CASSLTDSGNTIYF. CDR3 DNA: TGTGCCAGCAGTTTAACAGACTCTGGAAACACCATATATTTT.

This clone has a handful of counts. The chain couples TRBV12-3 or TRBV12-4 to TRBJ2-7; D might be TRBD1 or TRBD2, each matching 6 bases. The CDR3 sequence is 15 residues long. V gave up 2 bases and J gave up 3 bases, with 14 bases separating them. CDR3 in amino acids: CASSLRGTVYYEQYF. In DNA form, the CDR3 reads TGTGCCAGCAGTTTAAGGGGGACTGTCTACTACGAGCAGTACTTC.

This clone was seen more than once but under ten times. The chain couples TRBV28 to TRBJ2-5; D is unclear. The CDR3 extends over 13 amino acids. Deletions cut 6 bases from V and 7 bases from J, with 15 bases between. Germline CDR1 is MDHEN and CDR2 is SYDVKM. CDR3 loop: CASREGPLGTQYF. The CDR3 DNA reads as TGTGCCAGCAGGGAAGGACCGCTAGGGACCCAGTACTTC.

This chain links TRBV5-4 with TRBJ1-2, with a tentative D call TRBD1 (6 bases). The CDR3 covers 15 residues. CDR1 is SGHNT and CDR2 is YYREEE in the germline V gene (reference sequence). V was shortened by 6 bases and J by 2 bases, with 17 bases between the two germline ends. The CDR3 DNA reads as TGTGCCAGCACCTCACATTTTAGGGGGAACTATGGCTACACCTTC. This codes for CASTSHFRGNYGYTF.

Ten or more counts support this clone. The same CDR3 is also encoded by other DNA sequences in this sample. The chain employs TRBV6-1 and TRBJ1-5; D unresolved. V was pared by 4 bases and J by 5 bases, with 12 bases between. This CDR3 comprises 14 residues. Germline V gene sequence: CDR1 MNHNS, CDR2 SASEGT. The CDR3 bases are TGTGCCAGCAGTGTTCGAGGGCTCGATCAGCCCCAGCATTTT. It specifies CASSVRGLDQPQHF.

The V call is TRBV4-1, the J call TRBJ2-3; D ambiguous. Trimming shortened V by 1 base and J by 6 bases, and 5 bases separated the two germline ends. The CDR3 is 12 amino acids. The germline V gene encodes CDR1 MGHRA and CDR2 YSYEKL. Here the CDR3 DNA reads TGCGCCAGCAGCCAAGCGTTGGATACGCAGTATTTT. This encodes CASSQALDTQYF.

The chain is built from TRBV20-1 and TRBJ2-4; 7 nucleotides line up with TRBD1. The length of the CDR3 is 14 residues. Germline V gives CDR1 DFQATT, CDR2 SNEGSKA (reference sequence). J lost 2 bases, V lost 5 bases, and 6 bases had no gene match. The CDR3 nucleotides are TGCAGTGCTTCGACAGGGAATCCCAAAAACATTCAGTACTTC. It encodes CSASTGNPKNIQYF.